The next 15 T cell receptor beta chains were all read from a single sample in a study of cytomegalovirus exposure and HLA in healthy donors. Primers: 60 Vbeta forward and 13 Jbeta reverse. The data were produced by immunoSEQ multiplex PCR, yet TCRdb's version contains in-frame clones alone and is incomplete. The repertoire consists of roughly 100,000 clones, with roughly 71% occurring once and the leading ten covering under 11%. Material for sequencing was PBMCs. Receptors were obtained from a man over 45 in good health and CMV-seronegative.

The chain joins TRBV7-2 to TRBJ2-1, with TRBD2 matching over 8 bases. V lost 0 bases and J lost 8; bases outside the gene matches: 9. Germline CDR1 reads SGHTA; CDR2 reads FQGNSA. The CDR3 consists of 16 residues. The CDR3 DNA reads TGTGCCAGCAGCTTAGCATCCGGGGGGGGGCTGTATGAGCAGTTCTTC. Translation gives CASSLASGGGLYEQFF.

The rearrangement uses TRBV10-2 and TRBJ2-7, with 9 nucleotides matching TRBD2. CDR1 and CDR2 from the germline V gene are WSHSY and SAAADI. The CDR3 length is 16 residues. The trim removed 10 bases at V and 1 base at J, leaving 14 bases unmatched. CDR3 DNA sequence: TGCGCCACGAGCGCGACGGGGCTAGCGGGATCCTACGAGCAGTACTTC. This codes for CATSATGLAGSYEQYF.

The chain is built from TRBV7-9 and TRBJ2-1, with 7 bases that match TRBD2. The CDR3 totals 15 residues. Losses at the gene ends were 5 bases for V and 3 bases for J; bases not matched to a gene: 7. Germline CDR1 is SEHNR and CDR2 is FQNEAQ (reference sequence). The CDR3 reads CASSPTSVLYNEQFF. The CDR3 DNA is TGTGCCAGCAGCCCTACTAGCGTCCTCTACAATGAGCAGTTCTTC.

The chain is built from TRBV11-3 and TRBJ2-3, with D possibly TRBD2 on 7 matching bases. The length of the CDR3 is 14 residues. The germline gives CDR1 SGHNT, CDR2 YENEEA. V lost 3 bases to trimming and J lost 5 bases, with 12 bases between them. The CDR3 coding sequence is TGTGCCAGCAGCTTGGCGGGGGCGGGAGATACGCAGTATTTT. Its protein product is CASSLAGAGDTQYF. The full variable domain, in which reference TRBV11-3 and TRBJ2-3 provide the parts outside the CDR3, is EAGVVQSPRYKIIEKKQPVAFWCNPISGHNTLYWYLQNLGQGPELLIRYENEEAVDDSQLPKDRFSAERLKGVDSTLKIQPAELGDSAVYLCASSLAGAGDTQYFGPGTRLTVL.

The chain joins TRBV2 to TRBJ2-1; TRBD1 is a possible D gene (5 bases). The CDR3 is 14 amino acids. V was cut by 8 bases and J by 6 bases, with 17 bases left in between. Germline loops: CDR1 SNHLY, CDR2 FYNNEI. The CDR3 region has the DNA TGTGCCAGCGGGGCCAATCTCATGGGCAATGAGCAGTTCTTC. Translated: CASGANLMGNEQFF.

V is TRBV5-1 and J is TRBJ1-2; a possible D gene is TRBD1 (5 bases). CDR3 size: 13 residues. With 2 bases removed from V and 8 bases from J, the gap between germline ends came to 13 bases. Germline-derived CDR1 and CDR2 are SGHRS and YFSETQ. The CDR3: CASSLGQGDGYTF. In nucleotides, the CDR3 is TGCGCCAGCAGCTTAGGGCAGGGTGACGGCTACACCTTC.

This chain joins TRBV5-8 and TRBJ1-4; D may be TRBD1 (5 bases). Germline V CDR1 and CDR2: SGHTS, YDEGEE. V lost 4 bases and J lost 2, with 21 bases in between. The CDR3 length is 18 residues. As DNA, the CDR3 is TGTGCCAGCAGCGTAAGCCTTTCAGGGATTCGGACTAATGAAAAACTGTTTTTT. Translated, it gives CASSVSLSGIRTNEKLFF. The full variable domain, with the rest looked up from reference TRBV5-8 and TRBJ1-4, is EAGVTQSPTHLIKTRGQQATLRCSPISGHTSVYWYQQALGLGLQFLLWYDEGEERNRGNFPPRFSGRQFPNYSSELNVNALELEDSALYLCASSVSLSGIRTNEKLFFGSGTQLSVL.

This clone has just a few counts. CDR3 sequence reads: CASSLSNGGQETQYF. The CDR3 bases are TGTGCCAGCAGCTTATCAAACGGGGGACAAGAGACCCAGTACTTC. This rearrangement joins TRBV7-2 to TRBJ2-5; tentative D call: TRBD2 (6 bases). Trimming left V 2 bases short and J 2 bases short, with 12 bases between. The CDR3 is made up of 15 amino acids. From germline, CDR1 is SGHTA and CDR2 FQGNSA.

Details on this clone: The junction departs from the called germline gene at one end, perhaps through a read error. The chain employs TRBV7-9 and TRBJ2-1; 10 nucleotides align to TRBD2. CDR1 SEHNR and CDR2 FQNEAQ come from the germline V gene (reference sequence). The CDR3 consists of 15 residues. The CDR3 DNA follows: TGTTCCAGCAGCCCAACTAGCGGGGAGGGCAATGAGCAGTTCTTC. Its translation: CSSSPTSGEGNEQFF.

This clone was recorded once. The rearrangement joins TRBV11-2 to TRBJ2-5; TRBD1 might be the D (6 bases). The CDR3 is 16 amino acids. The V end was cut by 5 bases, the J end by 5 bases, with 21 bases between. Germline CDR1 SGHAT, CDR2 FQNNGV. For the CDR3, the DNA is TGTGCCAGCAGCCCCACGGGATGGCAGGGGATGGAGACCCAGTACTTC. It codes for CASSPTGWQGMETQYF.

The rearrangement links TRBV4-2 to TRBJ1-2, with TRBD1 matching over 7 bases. From germline, CDR1 is LGHNA and CDR2 YNFKEQ. This CDR3 has 14 residues. The V and J ends lost 0 bases and 4 bases, in that order; junction bases with no gene match: 2. The CDR3 nucleotides are TGTGCCAGCAGCCAAGAGGAGGGGGCCTATGGCTACACCTTC. Translated: CASSQEEGAYGYTF.

This rearrangement joins TRBV11-1 to TRBJ2-3; D call uncertain. The V end lost 5 bases, the J end lost 7 bases, and 19 bases lay between the germline ends. From germline, CDR1 is SGHAT and CDR2 FQDESV (reference sequence). CDR3 size: 15 residues. The DNA of the CDR3 is TGTGCCAGCAGCCCGGAACGAGGCGGAGCGAATACGCAGTATTTT. It yields the protein CASSPERGGANTQYF.

This clone was found a few times. J is TRBJ2-2 and V is TRBV9; D is undetermined. CDR1 is SGDLS and CDR2 is YYNGEE in the germline V gene. The V end was cut by 1 base, the J end by 0 bases, with 7 bases between. The CDR3 has 15 amino acids. CDR3 amino acids: CASSVSISNTGELFF. The CDR3, as DNA: TGTGCCAGCAGCGTAAGCATTTCGAACACCGGGGAGCTGTTTTTT.

The chain uses TRBV28 and TRBJ2-5; D gene uncertain. Germline CDR1 is MDHEN and CDR2 is SYDVKM. The V end was cut by 5 bases, the J end by 2 bases, with 18 bases between. The CDR3 runs 16 residues. The DNA for the CDR3 is TGTGCCAGCAGTCCTGTTGGAGCCGCCGATCAAGAGACCCAGTACTTC. Encoded protein: CASSPVGAADQETQYF.

V is TRBV14 and J is TRBJ2-5, with D possibly matching TRBD2 (6 bases). The germline V and J ends were trimmed by 0 bases and 7 bases, with 18 bases remaining between them. The CDR3 covers 16 residues. Per germline, CDR1 SGHDN and CDR2 FVKESK. The CDR3 sequence: CASSQESRSSGGTQYF. The CDR3 coding sequence is TGTGCCAGCAGCCAAGAATCACGGTCATCCGGGGGGACCCAGTACTTC.